The clone carrying this T cell receptor beta chain was seen ten or more times. TCRdb re-derived calls from the reads in MiXCR, one entry per CDR3 protein. This table holds 500,000 to 600,000 distinct CDR3 sequences, 16% found once. These data come from a study of T cell repertoires in cytomegalovirus infection. Study in general: Indications came from public TCR beta signatures; they pointed to CMV infection and to a matching HLA type.

The CDR3 is 14 amino acids. V shed 1 base and J 5 bases; nucleotides not matched to a gene: 4. Input material: CD8+ T cells from PBMCs. The sequence derives from a human donor in good health (CMV status not recorded). Some clones in this sample may be carry-over from other donors' samples. The chain employs TRBV12-3 or TRBV12-4 and TRBJ2-7; 8 nucleotides align to TRBD1. The CDR3 DNA is TGTGCCAGCAGTTTAGAACAGGGGGTCCACGAGCAGTACTTC. As protein: CASSLEQGVHEQYF.